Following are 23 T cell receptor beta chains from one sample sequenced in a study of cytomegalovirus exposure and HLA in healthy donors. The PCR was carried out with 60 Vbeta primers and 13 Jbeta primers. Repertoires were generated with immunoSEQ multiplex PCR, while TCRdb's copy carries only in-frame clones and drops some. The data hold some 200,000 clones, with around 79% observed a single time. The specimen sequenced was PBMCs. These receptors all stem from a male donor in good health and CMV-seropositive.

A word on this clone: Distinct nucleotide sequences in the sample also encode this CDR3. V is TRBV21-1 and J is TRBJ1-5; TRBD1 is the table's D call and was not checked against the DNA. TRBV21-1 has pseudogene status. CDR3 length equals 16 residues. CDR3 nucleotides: TGTGCCAGCACCAGAGGCGACAGGGGCAGCAATCAGCCCCAGCACTTT. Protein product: CASTRGDRGSNQPQHF.

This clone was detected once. CDR3 amino acids: CASMPPIGRGFGNTIYF. As DNA, the CDR3 is TGTGCCAGTATGCCTCCTATTGGTCGAGGTTTTGGAAACACCATATATTTT. The J gene is TRBJ1-3, the V gene TRBV19, with D unresolved. V gave up 7 bases and J gave up 3 bases, with 22 bases separating them. The CDR3 sequence is 17 residues long. Germline CDR1 LNHDA, CDR2 SQIVND (reference sequence).

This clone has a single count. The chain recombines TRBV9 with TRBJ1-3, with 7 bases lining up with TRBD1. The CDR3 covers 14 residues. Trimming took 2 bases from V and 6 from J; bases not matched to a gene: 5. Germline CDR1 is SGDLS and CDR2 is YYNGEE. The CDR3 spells CASSVTGDKNTIYF. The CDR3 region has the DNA TGTGCCAGCAGCGTCACAGGGGATAAAAACACCATATATTTT.

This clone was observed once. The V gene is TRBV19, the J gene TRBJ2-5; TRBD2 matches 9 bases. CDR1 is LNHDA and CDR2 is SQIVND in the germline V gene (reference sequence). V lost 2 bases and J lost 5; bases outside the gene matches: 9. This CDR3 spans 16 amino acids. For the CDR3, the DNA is TGTGCCAGTAGTATATCCCTAGCGGGGAGTGGGGAGACCCAGTACTTC. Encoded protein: CASSISLAGSGETQYF.

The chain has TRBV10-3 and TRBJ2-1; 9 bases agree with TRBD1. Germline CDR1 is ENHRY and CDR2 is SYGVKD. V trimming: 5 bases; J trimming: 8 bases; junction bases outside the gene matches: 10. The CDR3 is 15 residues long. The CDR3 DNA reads TGTGCCATCAGTCCCGACAGGGGGAAATCTCATGAGCAGTTCTTC. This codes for CAISPDRGKSHEQFF.

CDR3 sequence (DNA): TGTGCCAGCAGCTTCGACAAACAAGAGACCCAGTACTTC. Translating it yields CASSFDKQETQYF. The J gene is TRBJ2-5, the V gene TRBV4-2; D is ambiguous. Per the germline V gene, CDR1 is LGHNA and CDR2 is YNFKEQ. With 5 bases removed from V and 2 bases from J, the gap between germline ends came to 9 bases. The CDR3 has 13 amino acids.

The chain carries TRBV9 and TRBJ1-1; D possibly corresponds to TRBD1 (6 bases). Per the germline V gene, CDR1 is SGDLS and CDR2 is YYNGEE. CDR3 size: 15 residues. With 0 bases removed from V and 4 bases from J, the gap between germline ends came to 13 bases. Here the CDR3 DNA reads TGTGCCAGCAGCGTAGGGGGGCTCCTGGTCACTGAAGCTTTCTTT. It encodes CASSVGGLLVTEAFF.

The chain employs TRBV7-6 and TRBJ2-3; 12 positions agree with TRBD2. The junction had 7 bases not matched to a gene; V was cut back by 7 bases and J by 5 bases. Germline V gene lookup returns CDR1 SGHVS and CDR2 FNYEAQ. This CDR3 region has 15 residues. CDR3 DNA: TGTGCCAGCACCAGACTAGCGGGAGAAGTAGATACGCAGTATTTT. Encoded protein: CASTRLAGEVDTQYF. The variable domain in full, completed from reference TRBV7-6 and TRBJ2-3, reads GAGVSQSPRYKVTKRGQDVALRCDPISGHVSLYWYRQALGQGPEFLTYFNYEAQQDKSGLPNDRFSAERPEGSISTLTIQRTEQRDSAMYRCASTRLAGEVDTQYFGPGTRLTVL.

Written as DNA, the CDR3 is TGTGCCTGGAGGGTTGGACTCAGCTCCTACAATGAGCAGTTCTTC. Residues: CAWRVGLSSYNEQFF. This chain connects TRBV30 to TRBJ2-1, with D possibly being TRBD2 (5 bases). Deletions cut 3 bases from V and 0 bases from J, with 12 bases between. This CDR3 contains 15 residues. Germline CDR1 and CDR2: GTSNPN and SVGIG (reference sequence).

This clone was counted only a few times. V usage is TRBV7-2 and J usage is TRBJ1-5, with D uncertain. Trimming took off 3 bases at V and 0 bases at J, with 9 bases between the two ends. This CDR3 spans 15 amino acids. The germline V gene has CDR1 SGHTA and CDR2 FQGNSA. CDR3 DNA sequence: TGTGCCAGCAGCTTGAACGGGATTAGCAATCAGCCCCAGCATTTT. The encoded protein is CASSLNGISNQPQHF.

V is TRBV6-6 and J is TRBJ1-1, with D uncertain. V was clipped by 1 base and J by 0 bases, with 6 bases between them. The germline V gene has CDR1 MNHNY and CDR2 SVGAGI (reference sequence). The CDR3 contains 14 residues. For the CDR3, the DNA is TGTGCCAGCAGTTACTTACAAGTGAACACTGAAGCTTTCTTT. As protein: CASSYLQVNTEAFF.

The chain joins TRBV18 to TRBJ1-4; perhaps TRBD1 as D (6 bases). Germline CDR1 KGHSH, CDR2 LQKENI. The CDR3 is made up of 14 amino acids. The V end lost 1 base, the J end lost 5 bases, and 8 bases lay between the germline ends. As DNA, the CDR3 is TGTGCCAGCTCACCACAGGGGGAGAATGAAAAACTGTTTTTT. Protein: CASSPQGENEKLFF.

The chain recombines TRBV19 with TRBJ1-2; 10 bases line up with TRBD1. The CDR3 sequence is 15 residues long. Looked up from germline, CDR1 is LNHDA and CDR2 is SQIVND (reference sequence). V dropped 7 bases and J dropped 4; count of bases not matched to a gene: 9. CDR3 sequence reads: CASTTGTGALYGYTF. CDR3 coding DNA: TGTGCCAGTACCACCGGGACAGGGGCCCTCTATGGCTACACCTTC.

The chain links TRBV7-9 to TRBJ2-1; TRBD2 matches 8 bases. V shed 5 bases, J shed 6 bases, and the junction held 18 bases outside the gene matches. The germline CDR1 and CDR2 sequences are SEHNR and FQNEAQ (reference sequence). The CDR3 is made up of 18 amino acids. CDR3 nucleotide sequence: TGTGCCAGCAGCCGTAGGGGACGGTCACTAGCGGAGAGCAATGAGCAGTTCTTC. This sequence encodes CASSRRGRSLAESNEQFF.

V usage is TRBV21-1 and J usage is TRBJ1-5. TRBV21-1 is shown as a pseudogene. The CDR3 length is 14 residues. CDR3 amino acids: CASSSRTRGQPQHF. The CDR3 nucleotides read TGTGCCAGCAGCAGTCGGACTCGTGGTCAGCCCCAGCATTTT.

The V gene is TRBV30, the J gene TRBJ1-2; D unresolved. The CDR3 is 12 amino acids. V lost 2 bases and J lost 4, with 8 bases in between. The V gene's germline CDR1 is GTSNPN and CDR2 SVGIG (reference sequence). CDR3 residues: CAWSRYPYGYTF. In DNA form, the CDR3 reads TGTGCCTGGAGTCGTTATCCCTATGGCTACACCTTC.

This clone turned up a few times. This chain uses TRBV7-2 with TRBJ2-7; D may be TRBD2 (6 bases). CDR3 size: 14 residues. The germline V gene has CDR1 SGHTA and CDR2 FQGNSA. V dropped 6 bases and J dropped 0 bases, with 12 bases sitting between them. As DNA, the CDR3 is TGTGCCAGCAGACCCGGAGGGCCCTCCTACGAGCAGTACTTC. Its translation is CASRPGGPSYEQYF.

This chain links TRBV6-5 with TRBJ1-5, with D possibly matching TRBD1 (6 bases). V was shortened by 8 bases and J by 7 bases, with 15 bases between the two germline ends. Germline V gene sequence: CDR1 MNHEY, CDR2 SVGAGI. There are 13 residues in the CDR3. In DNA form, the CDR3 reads TGTGCCAGCGGGAGGGGGAAAGGACAGCCCCAGCATTTT. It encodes CASGRGKGQPQHF.

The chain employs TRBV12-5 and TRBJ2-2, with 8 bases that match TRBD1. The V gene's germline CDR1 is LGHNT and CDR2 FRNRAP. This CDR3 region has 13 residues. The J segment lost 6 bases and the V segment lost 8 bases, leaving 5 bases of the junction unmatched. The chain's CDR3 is CASSGQGSGELFF. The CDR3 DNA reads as TGTGCTAGTTCAGGACAGGGCTCCGGGGAGCTGTTTTTT.

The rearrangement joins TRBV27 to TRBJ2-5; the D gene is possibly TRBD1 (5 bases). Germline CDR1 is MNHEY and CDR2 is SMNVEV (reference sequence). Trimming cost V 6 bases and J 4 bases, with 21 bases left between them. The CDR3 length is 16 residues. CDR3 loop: CASRSRHQGSTETQYF. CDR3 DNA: TGTGCCAGCAGAAGTCGTCATCAGGGCTCCACAGAGACCCAGTACTTC.

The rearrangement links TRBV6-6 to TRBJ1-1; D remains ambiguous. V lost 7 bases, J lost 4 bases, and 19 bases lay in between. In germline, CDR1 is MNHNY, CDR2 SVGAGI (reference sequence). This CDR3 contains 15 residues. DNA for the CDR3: TGTGCCAGCATTCCATCTGACCGGGAAGGCACTGAAGCTTTCTTT. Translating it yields CASIPSDREGTEAFF.

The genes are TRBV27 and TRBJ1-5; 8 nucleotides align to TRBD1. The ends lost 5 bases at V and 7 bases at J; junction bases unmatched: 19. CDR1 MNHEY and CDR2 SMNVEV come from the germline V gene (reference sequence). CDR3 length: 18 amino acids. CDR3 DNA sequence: TGTGCCAGCAGTAAGATGGGACAGGCAATCGGTGGGTGGCAGCCCCAGCATTTT. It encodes CASSKMGQAIGGWQPQHF.

CDR3: CASSLTSEQYF. The DNA of the CDR3 is TGTGCCAGCAGTCTGACTAGCGAGCAGTACTTC. The chain joins TRBV28 to TRBJ2-7, with D possibly being TRBD2 (6 bases). Germline V CDR1 and CDR2: MDHEN, SYDVKM. There are 11 residues in the CDR3. With 5 bases removed from V and 6 bases from J, the gap between germline ends came to 8 bases. The entire variable domain, with the rest obtained from reference TRBV28 and TRBJ2-7, is as follows: DVKVTQSSRYLVKRTGEKVFLECVQDMDHENMFWYRQDPGLGLRLIYFSYDVKMKEKGDIPEGYSVSREKKERFSLILESASTNQTSMYLCASSLTSEQYFGPGTRLTVT.